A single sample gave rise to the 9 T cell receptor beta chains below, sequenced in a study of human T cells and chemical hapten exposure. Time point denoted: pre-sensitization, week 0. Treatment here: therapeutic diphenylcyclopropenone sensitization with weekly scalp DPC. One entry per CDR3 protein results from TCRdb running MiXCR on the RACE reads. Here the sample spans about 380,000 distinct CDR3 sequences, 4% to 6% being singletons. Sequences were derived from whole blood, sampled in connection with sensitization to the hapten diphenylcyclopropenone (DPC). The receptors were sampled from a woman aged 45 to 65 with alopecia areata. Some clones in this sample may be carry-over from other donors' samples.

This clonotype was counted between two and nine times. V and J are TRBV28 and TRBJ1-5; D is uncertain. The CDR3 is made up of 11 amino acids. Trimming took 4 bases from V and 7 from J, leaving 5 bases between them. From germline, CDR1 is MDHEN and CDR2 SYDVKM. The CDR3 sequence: CASSSFQPQHF. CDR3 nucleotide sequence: TGTGCCAGCAGTTCGTTCCAGCCCCAGCATTTT.

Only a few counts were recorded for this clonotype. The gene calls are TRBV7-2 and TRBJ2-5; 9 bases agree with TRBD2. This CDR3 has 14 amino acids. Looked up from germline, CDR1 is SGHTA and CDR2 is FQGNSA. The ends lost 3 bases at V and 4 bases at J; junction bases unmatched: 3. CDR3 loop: CASSFSGRTETQYF. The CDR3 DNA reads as TGTGCCAGCAGCTTTAGCGGGAGAACAGAGACCCAGTACTTC.

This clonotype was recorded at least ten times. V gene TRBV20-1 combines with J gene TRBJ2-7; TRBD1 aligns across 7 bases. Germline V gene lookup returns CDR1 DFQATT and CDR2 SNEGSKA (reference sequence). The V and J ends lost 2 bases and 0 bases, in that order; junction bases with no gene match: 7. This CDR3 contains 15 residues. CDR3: CSARQNRGRSYEQYF. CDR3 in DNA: TGCAGTGCTAGACAGAACAGGGGCCGCTCCTACGAGCAGTACTTC.

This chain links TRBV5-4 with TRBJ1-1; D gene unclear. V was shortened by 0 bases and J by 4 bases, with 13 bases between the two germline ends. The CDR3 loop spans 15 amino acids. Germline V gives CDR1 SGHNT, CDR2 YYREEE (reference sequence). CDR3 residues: CASSLAVSFTTEAFF. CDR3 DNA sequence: TGTGCCAGCAGCTTGGCCGTCTCCTTCACCACTGAAGCTTTCTTT.

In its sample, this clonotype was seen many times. CDR3 DNA: TGCAGTGCTAGGGGGGGCGGCTACGAGCAGTACTTC. Translation gives CSARGGGYEQYF. The gene calls are TRBV20-1 and TRBJ2-7, with D perhaps given as TRBD1 or TRBD2 (6 bases each). Trimming cost V 3 bases and J 3 bases, with 9 bases left between them. The germline V gene has CDR1 DFQATT and CDR2 SNEGSKA (reference sequence). This CDR3 contains 12 residues.

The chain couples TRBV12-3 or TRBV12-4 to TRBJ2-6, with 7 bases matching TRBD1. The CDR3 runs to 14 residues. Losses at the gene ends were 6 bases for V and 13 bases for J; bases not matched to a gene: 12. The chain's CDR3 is CASSRDSTPSVLTF. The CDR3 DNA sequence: TGTGCCAGCAGCCGGGACAGCACTCCTTCTGTCCTGACTTTC.

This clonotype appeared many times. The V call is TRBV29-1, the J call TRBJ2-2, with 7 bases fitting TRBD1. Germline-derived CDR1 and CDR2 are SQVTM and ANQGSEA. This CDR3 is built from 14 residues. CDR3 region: CSSTGETDTGELFF. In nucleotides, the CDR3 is TGCAGTTCAACAGGGGAGACGGACACCGGGGAGCTGTTTTTT.

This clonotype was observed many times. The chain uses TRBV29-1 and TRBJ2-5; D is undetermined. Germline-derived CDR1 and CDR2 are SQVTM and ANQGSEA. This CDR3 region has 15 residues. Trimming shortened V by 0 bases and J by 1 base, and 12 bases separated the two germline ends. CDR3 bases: TGCAGCGTTGAAGAATCGCCCCGACCCCAAGAGACCCAGTACTTC. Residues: CSVEESPRPQETQYF. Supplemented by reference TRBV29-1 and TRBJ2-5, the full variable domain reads SAVISQKPSRDICQRGTSLTIQCQVDSQVTMMFWYRQQPGQSLTLIATANQGSEATYESGFVIDKFPISRPNLTFSTLTVSNMSPEDSSIYLCSVEESPRPQETQYFGPGTRLLVL.

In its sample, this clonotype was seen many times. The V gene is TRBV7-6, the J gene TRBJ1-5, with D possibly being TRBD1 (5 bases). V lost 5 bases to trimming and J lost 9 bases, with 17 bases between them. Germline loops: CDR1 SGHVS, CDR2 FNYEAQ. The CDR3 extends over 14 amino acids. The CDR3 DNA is TGTGCCAGCAGCCCCGCATCGGGGGAAGCGCCCCAGCATTTT. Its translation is CASSPASGEAPQHF.